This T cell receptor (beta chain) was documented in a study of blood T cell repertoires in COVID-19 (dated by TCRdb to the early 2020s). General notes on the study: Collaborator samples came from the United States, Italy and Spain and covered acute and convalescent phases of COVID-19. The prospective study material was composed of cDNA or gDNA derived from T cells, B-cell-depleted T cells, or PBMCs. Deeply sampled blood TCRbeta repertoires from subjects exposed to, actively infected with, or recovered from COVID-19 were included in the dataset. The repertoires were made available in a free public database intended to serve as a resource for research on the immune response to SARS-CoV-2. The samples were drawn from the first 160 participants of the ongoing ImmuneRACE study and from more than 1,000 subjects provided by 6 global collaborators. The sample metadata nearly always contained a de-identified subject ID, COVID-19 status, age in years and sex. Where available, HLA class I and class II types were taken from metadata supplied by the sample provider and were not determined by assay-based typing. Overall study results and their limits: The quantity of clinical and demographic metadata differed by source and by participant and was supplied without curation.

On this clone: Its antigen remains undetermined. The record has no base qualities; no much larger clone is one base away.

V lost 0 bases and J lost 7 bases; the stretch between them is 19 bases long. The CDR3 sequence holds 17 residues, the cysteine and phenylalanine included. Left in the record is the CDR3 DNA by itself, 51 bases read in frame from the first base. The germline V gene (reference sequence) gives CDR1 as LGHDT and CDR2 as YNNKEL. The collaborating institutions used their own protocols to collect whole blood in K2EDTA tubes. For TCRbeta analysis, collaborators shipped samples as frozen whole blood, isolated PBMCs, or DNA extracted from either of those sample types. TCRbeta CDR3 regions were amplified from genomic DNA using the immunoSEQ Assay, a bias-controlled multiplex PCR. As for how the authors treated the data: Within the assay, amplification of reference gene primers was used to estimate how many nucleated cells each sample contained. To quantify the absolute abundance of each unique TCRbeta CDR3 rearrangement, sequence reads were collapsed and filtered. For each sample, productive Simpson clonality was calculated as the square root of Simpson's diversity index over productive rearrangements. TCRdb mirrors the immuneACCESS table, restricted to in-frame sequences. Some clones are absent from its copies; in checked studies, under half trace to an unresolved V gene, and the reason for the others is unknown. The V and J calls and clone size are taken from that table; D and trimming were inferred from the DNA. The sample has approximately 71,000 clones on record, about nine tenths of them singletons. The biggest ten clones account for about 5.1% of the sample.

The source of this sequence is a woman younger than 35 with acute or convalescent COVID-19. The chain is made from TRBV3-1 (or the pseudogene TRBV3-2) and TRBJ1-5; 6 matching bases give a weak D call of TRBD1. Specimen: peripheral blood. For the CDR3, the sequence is CASSQDLPGEVGQPQHF. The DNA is TGTGCCAGCAGCCAAGATCTCCCAGGGGAAGTCGGCCAGCCCCAGCATTTT.